This paragraph covers one TCR beta chain sequence. The sample originates from a study of blood T cell repertoires in COVID-19. Germline CDR1 is SEHNR and CDR2 is FQNEAQ (reference sequence). This CDR3 is built from 15 residues. V shed 4 bases and J shed 3 bases, with 15 bases lying between them. This table comes from immunoSEQ multiplex PCR, and its TCRdb copy is limited to in-frame clones, with some not included. The data hold some 210,000 clones, with approximately 84% observed a single time. This clonotype was obtained from a woman aged 65 to 85 with active or convalescent COVID-19. This chain uses TRBV7-9 with TRBJ1-2, with a possible D match to TRBD1 (6 bases). The sequencing input was peripheral blood. CDR3 sequence: CASSSQGRQYYGYTF. In DNA form, the CDR3 reads TGTGCCAGCAGCTCACAGGGTCGGCAGTACTATGGCTACACCTTC.